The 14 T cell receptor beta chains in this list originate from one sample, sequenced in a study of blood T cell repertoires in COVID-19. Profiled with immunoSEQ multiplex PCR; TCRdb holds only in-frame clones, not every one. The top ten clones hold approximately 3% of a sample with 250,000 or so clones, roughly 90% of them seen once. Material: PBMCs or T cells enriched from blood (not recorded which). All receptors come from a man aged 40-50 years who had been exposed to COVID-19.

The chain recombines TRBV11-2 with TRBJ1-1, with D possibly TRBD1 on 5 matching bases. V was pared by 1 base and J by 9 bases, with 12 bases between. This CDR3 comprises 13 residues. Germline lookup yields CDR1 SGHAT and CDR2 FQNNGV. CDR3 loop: CASSLGIQEKAFF. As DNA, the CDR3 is TGTGCCAGCAGCTTAGGGATACAGGAAAAAGCTTTCTTT.

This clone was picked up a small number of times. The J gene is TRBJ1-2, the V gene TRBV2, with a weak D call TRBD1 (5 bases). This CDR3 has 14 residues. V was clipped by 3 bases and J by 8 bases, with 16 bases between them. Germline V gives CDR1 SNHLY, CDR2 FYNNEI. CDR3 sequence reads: CASSEGKGLGGYTF. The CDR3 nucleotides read TGTGCCAGCAGTGAGGGGAAGGGGCTTGGGGGCTACACCTTC.

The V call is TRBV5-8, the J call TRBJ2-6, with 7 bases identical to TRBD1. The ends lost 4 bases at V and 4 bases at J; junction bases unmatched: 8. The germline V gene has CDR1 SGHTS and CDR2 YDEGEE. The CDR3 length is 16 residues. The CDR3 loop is CASSIPTGNGANVLTF. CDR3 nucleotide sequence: TGTGCCAGCAGCATACCGACAGGGAACGGGGCCAACGTCCTGACTTTC.

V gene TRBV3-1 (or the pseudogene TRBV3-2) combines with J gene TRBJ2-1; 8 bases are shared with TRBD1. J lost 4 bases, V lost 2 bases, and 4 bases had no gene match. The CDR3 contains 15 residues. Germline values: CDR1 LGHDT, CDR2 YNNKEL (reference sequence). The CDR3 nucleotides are TGTGCCAGCAGCCAAAGAGGACAGGGTTACAATGAGCAGTTCTTC. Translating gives CASSQRGQGYNEQFF.

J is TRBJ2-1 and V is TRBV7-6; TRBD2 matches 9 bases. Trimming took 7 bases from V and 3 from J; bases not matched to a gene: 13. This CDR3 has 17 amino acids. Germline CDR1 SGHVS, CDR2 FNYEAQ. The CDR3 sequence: CASTKRRTSGYYNEQFF. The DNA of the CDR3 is TGTGCCAGCACCAAAAGGCGCACTAGCGGGTACTACAATGAGCAGTTCTTC.

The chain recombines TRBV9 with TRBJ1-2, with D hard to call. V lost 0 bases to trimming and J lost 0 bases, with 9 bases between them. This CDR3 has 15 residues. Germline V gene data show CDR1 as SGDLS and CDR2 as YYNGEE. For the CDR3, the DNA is TGTGCCAGCAGCGTAGAAGAGACAACTAACTATGGCTACACCTTC. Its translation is CASSVEETTNYGYTF.

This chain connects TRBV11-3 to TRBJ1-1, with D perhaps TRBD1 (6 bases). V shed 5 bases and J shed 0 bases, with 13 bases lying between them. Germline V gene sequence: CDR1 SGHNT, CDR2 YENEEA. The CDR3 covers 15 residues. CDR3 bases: TGTGCCAGCAGCCACCAGGGACAACTGAACACTGAAGCTTTCTTT. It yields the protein CASSHQGQLNTEAFF.

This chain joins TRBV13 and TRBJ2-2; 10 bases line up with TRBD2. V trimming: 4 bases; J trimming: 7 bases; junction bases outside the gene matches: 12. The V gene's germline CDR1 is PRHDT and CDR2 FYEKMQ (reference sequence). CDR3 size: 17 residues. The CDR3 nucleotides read TGTGCCAGCAGCTCACACAGGCTAGCGGGAGTTGTCGGGGAGCTGTTTTTT. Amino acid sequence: CASSSHRLAGVVGELFF. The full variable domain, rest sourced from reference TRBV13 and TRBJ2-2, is AAGVIQSPRHLIKEKRETATLKCYPIPRHDTVYWYQQGPGQDPQFLISFYEKMQSDKGSIPDRFSAQQFSDYHSELNMSSLELGDSALYFCASSSHRLAGVVGELFFGEGSRLTVL.

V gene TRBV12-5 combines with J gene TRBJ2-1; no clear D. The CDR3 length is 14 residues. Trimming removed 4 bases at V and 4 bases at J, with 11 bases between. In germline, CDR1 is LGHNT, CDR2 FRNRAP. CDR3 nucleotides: TGTGCTAGTGGTTCGCGGCCCCTGTACAATGAGCAGTTCTTC. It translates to CASGSRPLYNEQFF.

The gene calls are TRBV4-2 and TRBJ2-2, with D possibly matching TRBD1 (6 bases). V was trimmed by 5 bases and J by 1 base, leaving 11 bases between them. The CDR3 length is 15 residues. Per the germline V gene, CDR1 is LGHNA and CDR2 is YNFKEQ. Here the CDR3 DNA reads TGTGCCAGCAGCTCCGGGACACAGAACACCGGGGAGCTGTTTTTT. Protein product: CASSSGTQNTGELFF.

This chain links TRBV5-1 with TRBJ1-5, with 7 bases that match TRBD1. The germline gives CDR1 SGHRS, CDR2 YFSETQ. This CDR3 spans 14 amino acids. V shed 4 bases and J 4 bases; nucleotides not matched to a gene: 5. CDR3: CASSPGGWNQPQHF. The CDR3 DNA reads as TGCGCCAGCAGCCCAGGGGGGTGGAATCAGCCCCAGCATTTT.

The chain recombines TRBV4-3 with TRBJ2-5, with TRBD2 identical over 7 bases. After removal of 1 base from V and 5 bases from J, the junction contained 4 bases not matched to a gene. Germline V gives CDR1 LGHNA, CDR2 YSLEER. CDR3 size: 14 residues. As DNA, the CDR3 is TGCGCCAGCAGCCAAGTATTGGGAGGGGAGACCCAGTACTTC. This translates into CASSQVLGGETQYF.

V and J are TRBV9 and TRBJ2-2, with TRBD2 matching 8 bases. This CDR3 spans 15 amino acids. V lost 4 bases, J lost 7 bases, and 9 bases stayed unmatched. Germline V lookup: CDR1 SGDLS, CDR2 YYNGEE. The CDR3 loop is CASSWSREEGGELFF. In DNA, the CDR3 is TGTGCCAGCAGCTGGTCGCGGGAGGAGGGCGGGGAGCTGTTTTTT.

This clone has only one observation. The CDR3 nucleotides read TGTGCCAGCAGCTCCACGTCGGCGCAGTATTTT. Protein sequence: CASSSTSAQYF. The chain uses TRBV7-6 and TRBJ2-3; no reliable D call. The CDR3 spans 11 residues. V was cut by 4 bases and J by 10 bases, with 9 bases left in between. Germline CDR1 SGHVS, CDR2 FNYEAQ.